This TCR beta chain is drawn from a study of cytotoxic CD8 clonotypes in ibrutinib-treated CLL. Profiled with immunoSEQ multiplex PCR; TCRdb holds only in-frame clones, not every one. Among 150,000 or so clones listed, approximately 75% were seen once. Germline loops: CDR1 LNHDA, CDR2 SQIVND (reference sequence). The CDR3 spans 16 residues. V lost 5 bases and J 2 bases, leaving 19 bases between the germline ends. The source of this sequence is a human donor with chronic lymphocytic leukemia. The V gene is TRBV19, the J gene TRBJ2-7; a weak D match, TRBD1 (6 bases). The sample consisted of PBMCs, taken after 12 months of ibrutinib treatment. The CDR3 coding sequence is TGTGCCAGTAGTGCCCCTCGGGACACCGCCACCTACGAGCAGTACTTC. It translates to CASSAPRDTATYEQYF.